This T cell receptor beta chain was obtained from a study of T cells in Graves' hyperthyroidism and ophthalmopathy. The overall study: Any treatment followed the collection of peripheral blood at initial diagnosis. Study results and limitations: The majority of expanded thyroid clonotypes above 0.001 also appeared in blood.

Amplified TCR beta CDR3 regions derived from RNA transcripts. TCR CDR3 regions were first amplified by RT-PCR with HTBI primers. MiXCR was run by TCRdb on the multiplex PCR reads, yielding one entry per CDR3 protein. There are some 500,000 distinct CDR3 sequences in the sample; around 22% occur only once, and 11% lies in the top ten. This clonotype was counted ten times or more. The antigen remains undetermined. A NOSPECS grade of at least 4, a Clinical Activity Score of at least 3 and duration under 3 months were recorded in ophthalmopathy patients. Specimen: blood. This receptor was taken from a woman aged 25 to 45 with Graves' ophthalmopathy.

The CDR3 here is CSVAGETEAFF. Written as DNA, the CDR3 is TGCAGCGTTGCAGGGGAGACTGAAGCTTTCTTT. This rearrangement joins TRBV29-1 to TRBJ1-1, with a possible D match to TRBD1 (6 bases). The CDR3 covers 11 residues. Trimming pared 4 bases from V and 5 bases from J, leaving 8 bases between. Per the germline V gene, CDR1 is SQVTM and CDR2 is ANQGSEA.